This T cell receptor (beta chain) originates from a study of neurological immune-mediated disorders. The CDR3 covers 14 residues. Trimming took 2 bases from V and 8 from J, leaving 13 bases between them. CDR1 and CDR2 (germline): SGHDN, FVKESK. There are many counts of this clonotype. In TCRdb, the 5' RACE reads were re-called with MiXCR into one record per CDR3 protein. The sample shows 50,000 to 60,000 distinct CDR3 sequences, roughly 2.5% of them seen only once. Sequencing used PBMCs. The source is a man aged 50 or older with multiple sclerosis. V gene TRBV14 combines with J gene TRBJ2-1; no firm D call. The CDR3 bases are TGTGCCAGCAGCCAACTAGGGAAGGGCTATGAGCAGTTCTTC. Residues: CASSQLGKGYEQFF.